The source of this T cell receptor beta chain is a study of blood T cell repertoires in COVID-19. Study in general: Both acute and convalescent COVID-19 samples were obtained from the United States, Italy and Spain. T cells, B-cell-depleted T cells, or PBMCs provided the cDNA or gDNA that served as material.

CDR1 and CDR2 from the germline V gene are SGHKS and YYEKEE (reference sequence). The CDR3 consists of 13 residues. V was pared by 4 bases and J by 8 bases, with 4 bases of the junction left unmatched. Profiling relied on immunoSEQ multiplex PCR, and the TCRdb table lists in-frame clones only, not all of them. The sample records 30,000 to 40,000 clones, 90% being singletons. The clonotype originates from a human donor in a cohort sampled during active COVID-19. The chain is built from TRBV5-5 and TRBJ1-4; 8 positions match TRBD1. Sequenced sample: peripheral blood. The CDR3 is CASSATGAEKLFF. The CDR3 coding sequence is TGTGCCAGCAGCGCGACAGGGGCCGAAAAACTGTTTTTT. Variable domain in full (rest from reference TRBV5-5 and TRBJ1-4): DAGVTQSPTHLIKTRGQQVTLRCSPISGHKSVSWYQQVLGQGPQFIFQYYEKEERGRGNFPDRFSARQFPNYSSELNVNALLLGDSALYLCASSATGAEKLFFGSGTQLSVL.